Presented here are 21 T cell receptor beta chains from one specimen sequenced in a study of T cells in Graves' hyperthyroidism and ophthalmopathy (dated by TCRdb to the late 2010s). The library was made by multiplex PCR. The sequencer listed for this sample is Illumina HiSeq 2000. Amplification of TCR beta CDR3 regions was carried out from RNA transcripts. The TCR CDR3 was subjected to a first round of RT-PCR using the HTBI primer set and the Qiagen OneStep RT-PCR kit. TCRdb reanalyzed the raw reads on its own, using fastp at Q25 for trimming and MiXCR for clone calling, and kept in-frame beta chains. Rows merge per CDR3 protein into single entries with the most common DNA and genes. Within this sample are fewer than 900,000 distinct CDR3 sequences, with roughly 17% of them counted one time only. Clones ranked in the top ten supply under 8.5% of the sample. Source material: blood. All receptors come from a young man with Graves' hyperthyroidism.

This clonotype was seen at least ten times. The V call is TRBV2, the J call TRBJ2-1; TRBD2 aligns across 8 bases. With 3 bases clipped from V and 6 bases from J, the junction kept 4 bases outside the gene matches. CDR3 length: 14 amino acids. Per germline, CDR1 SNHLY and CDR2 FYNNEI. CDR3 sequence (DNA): TGTGCCAGCAGTGATTCGGGGGGGAGCAATGAGCAGTTCTTC. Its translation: CASSDSGGSNEQFF.

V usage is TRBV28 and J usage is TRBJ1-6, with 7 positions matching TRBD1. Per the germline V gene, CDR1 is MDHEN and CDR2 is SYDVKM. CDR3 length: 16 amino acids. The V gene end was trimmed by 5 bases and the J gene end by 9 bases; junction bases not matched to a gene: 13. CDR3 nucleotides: TGTGCCAGCAGTGCACACCTCGGGACAGTCGTTTCACCCCTCCACTTT. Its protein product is CASSAHLGTVVSPLHF. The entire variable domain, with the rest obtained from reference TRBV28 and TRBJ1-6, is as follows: DVKVTQSSRYLVKRTGEKVFLECVQDMDHENMFWYRQDPGLGLRLIYFSYDVKMKEKGDIPEGYSVSREKKERFSLILESASTNQTSMYLCASSAHLGTVVSPLHFGNGTRLTVT.

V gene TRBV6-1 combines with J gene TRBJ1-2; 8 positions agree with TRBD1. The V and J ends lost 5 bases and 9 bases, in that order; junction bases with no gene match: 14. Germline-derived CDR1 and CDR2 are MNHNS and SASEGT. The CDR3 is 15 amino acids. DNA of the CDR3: TGTGCCAGCAGTCCACCCCCAGACAGGGGCGGGAGCTACACCTTC. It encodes CASSPPPDRGGSYTF.

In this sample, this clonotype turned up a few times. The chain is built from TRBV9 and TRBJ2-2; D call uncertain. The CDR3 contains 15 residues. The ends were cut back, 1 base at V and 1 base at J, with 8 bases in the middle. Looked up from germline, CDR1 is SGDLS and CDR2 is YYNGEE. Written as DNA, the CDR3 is TGTGCCAGCAGCGTAAGGAAGCGGAACACCGGGGAGCTGTTTTTT. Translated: CASSVRKRNTGELFF.

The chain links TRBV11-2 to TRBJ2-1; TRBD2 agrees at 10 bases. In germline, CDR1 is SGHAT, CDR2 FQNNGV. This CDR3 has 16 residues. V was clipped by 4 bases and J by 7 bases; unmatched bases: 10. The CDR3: CASSSVTSGASNEQFF. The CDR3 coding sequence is TGTGCCAGCAGCTCAGTTACTAGCGGGGCTTCAAATGAGCAGTTCTTC.

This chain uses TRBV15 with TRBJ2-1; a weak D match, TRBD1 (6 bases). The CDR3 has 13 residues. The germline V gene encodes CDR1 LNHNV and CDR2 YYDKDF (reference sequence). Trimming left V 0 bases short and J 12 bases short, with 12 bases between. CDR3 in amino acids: CATSRDRGRGQFF. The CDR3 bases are TGTGCCACCAGCAGAGATCGGGGCAGGGGGCAGTTCTTC.

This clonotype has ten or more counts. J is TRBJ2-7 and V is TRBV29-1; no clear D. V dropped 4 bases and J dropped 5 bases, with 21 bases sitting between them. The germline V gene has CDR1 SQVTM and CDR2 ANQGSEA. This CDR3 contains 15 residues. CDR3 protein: CSVGIAPRPYDEQYF. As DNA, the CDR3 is TGCAGCGTTGGGATTGCCCCCAGGCCCTACGACGAGCAGTACTTC.

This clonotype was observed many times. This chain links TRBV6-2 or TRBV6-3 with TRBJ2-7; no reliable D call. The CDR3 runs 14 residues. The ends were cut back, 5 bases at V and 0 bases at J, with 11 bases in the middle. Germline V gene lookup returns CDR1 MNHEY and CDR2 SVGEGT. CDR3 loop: CASSPDLASYEQYF. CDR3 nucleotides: TGTGCCAGCAGTCCCGACCTTGCCTCCTACGAGCAGTACTTC.

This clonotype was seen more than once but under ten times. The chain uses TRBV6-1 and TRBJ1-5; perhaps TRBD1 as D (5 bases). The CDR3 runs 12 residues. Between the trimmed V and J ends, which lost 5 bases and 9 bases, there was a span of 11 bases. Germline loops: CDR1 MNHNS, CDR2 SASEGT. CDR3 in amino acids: CASSLLGGPQHF. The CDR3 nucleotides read TGTGCCAGCAGTTTACTGGGGGGGCCCCAGCATTTT.

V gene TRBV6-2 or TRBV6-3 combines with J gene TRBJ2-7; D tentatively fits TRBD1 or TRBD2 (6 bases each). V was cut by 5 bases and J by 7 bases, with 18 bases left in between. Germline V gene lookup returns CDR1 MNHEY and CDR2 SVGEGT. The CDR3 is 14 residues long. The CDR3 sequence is CASSPGTGAGEQYF. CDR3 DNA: TGTGCCAGCAGTCCCGGAACGGGGGCGGGGGAGCAGTACTTC.

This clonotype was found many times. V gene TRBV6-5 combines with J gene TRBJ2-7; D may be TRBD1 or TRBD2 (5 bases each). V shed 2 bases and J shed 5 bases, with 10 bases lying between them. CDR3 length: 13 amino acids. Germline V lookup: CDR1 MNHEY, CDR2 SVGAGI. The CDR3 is CASSYLGTDEQYF. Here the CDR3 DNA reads TGTGCCAGCAGTTACCTGGGGACGGACGAGCAGTACTTC.

As DNA, the CDR3 is TGCAGCGTTGGGGACACGACGAACACCGGGGAGCTGTTTTTT. It encodes CSVGDTTNTGELFF. The chain has TRBV29-1 and TRBJ2-2; a possible D gene is TRBD1 (6 bases). Trimming pared 4 bases from V and 0 bases from J, leaving 9 bases between. The CDR3 runs 14 residues. Germline assignment: CDR1 SQVTM and CDR2 ANQGSEA.

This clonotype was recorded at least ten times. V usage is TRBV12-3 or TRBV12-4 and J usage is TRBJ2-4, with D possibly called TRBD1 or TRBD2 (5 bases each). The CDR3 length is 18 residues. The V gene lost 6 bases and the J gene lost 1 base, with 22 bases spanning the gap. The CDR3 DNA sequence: TGTGCCAGCAGCCCGGGGCAAGGTTTAGGCGGGGCCAAAAACATTCAGTACTTC. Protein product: CASSPGQGLGGAKNIQYF.

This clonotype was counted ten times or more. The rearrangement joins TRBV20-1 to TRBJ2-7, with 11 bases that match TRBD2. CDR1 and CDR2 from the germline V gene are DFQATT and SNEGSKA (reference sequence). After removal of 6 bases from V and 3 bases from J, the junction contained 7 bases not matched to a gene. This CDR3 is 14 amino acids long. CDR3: CSATGLAGNYEQYF. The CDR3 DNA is TGCAGTGCCACAGGACTAGCGGGTAACTACGAGCAGTACTTC.

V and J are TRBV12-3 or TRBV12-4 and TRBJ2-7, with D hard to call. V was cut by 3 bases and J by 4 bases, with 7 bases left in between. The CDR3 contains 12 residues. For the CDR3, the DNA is TGTGCCAGCAGTTTGATCCGATACGAGCAGTACTTC. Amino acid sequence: CASSLIRYEQYF.

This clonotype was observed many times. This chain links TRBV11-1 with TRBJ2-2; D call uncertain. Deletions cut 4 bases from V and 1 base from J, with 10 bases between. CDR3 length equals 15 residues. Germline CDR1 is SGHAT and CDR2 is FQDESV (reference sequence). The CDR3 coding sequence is TGTGCCAGCAGCTCCTCCACGAGGAACACCGGGGAGCTGTTTTTT. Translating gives CASSSSTRNTGELFF.

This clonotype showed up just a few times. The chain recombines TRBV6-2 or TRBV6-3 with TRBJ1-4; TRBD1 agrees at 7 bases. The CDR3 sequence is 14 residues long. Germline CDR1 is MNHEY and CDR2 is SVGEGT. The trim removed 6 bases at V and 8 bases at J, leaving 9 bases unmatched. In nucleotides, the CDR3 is TGTGCCAGCAGCCCGCCAGGGGGGTCCGAAAAACTGTTTTTT. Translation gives CASSPPGGSEKLFF.

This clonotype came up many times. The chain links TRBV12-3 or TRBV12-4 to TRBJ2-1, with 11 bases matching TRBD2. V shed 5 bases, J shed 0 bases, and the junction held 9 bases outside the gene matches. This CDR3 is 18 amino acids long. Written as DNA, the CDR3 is TGTGCCAGCAGTCACGGGACTAGCGGCTATAGCTCCTACAATGAGCAGTTCTTC. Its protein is CASSHGTSGYSSYNEQFF.

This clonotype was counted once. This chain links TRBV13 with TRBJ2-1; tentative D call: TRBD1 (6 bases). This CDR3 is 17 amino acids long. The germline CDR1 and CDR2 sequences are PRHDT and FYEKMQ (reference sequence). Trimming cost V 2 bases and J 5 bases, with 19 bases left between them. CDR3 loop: CASSLFSAGASNNEQFF. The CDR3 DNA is TGTGCCAGCAGCTTATTCTCGGCAGGGGCGAGTAACAATGAGCAGTTCTTC. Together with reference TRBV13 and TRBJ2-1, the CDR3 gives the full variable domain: AAGVIQSPRHLIKEKRETATLKCYPIPRHDTVYWYQQGPGQDPQFLISFYEKMQSDKGSIPDRFSAQQFSDYHSELNMSSLELGDSALYFCASSLFSAGASNNEQFFGPGTRLTVL.

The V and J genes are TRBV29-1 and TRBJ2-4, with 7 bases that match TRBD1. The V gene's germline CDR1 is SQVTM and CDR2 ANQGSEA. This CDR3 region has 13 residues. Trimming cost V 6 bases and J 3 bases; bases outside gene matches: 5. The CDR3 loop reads CSVSGTDKNIQYF. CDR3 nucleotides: TGCAGCGTCTCAGGGACAGACAAAAACATTCAGTACTTC.

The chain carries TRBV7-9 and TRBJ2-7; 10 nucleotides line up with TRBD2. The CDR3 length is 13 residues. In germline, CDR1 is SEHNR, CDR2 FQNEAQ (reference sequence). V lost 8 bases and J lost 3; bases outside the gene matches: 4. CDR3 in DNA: TGTGCCAGCGGGACTAGCGTCGGCTACGAGCAGTACTTC. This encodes CASGTSVGYEQYF.